This T cell receptor beta chain was sequenced during a study of blood T cell repertoires in COVID-19. As for the study in general: The United States, Italy and Spain were the sources of the acute and convalescent COVID-19 samples. Sources were T cells, B-cell-depleted T cells, or PBMCs; the material itself was cDNA or gDNA.

The V gene end was trimmed by 3 bases and the J gene end by 9 bases; junction bases not matched to a gene: 0. The CDR3 sequence is 12 residues long. From germline, CDR1 is MNHEY and CDR2 SVGEGT. Authors' processing steps: Estimation of nucleated cell counts relied on the amplification of reference gene primers. The data were produced by immunoSEQ multiplex PCR, yet TCRdb's version contains in-frame clones alone and is incomplete. That table is the source of V, J and clone size, and D and trimming were worked out from the DNA. The sample yields some 240,000 clones, about 79% seen once. The sample consisted of peripheral blood. The clonotype was recovered from a woman aged 40-49 years who had recovered from COVID-19. The V gene is TRBV6-2 or TRBV6-3, the J gene TRBJ2-1, with 9 nucleotides matching TRBD2. CDR3 coding DNA: TGTGCCAGCAGTTATAGCGGGGGTGAGCAGTTCTTC. Protein product: CASSYSGGEQFF.